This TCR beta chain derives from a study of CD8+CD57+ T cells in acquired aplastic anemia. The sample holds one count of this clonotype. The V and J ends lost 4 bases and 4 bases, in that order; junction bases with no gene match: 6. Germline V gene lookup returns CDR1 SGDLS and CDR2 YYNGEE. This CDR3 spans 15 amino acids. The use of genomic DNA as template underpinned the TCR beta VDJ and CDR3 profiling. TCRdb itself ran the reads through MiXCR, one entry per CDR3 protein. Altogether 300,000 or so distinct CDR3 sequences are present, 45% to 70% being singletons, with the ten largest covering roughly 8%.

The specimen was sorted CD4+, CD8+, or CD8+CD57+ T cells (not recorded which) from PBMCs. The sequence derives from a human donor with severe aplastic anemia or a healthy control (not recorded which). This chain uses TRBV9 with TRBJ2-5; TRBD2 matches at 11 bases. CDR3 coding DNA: TGTGCCAGCAGCCCCGGGACTAGCGGAGTAGAGACCCAGTACTTC. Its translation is CASSPGTSGVETQYF.